These 32 T cell receptor beta chains were all obtained from the same sample, sequenced in a study of CD8 T cells in ankylosing spondylitis. Study findings and constraints: Among TCR beta sequences, a motif of several highly homologous variants appeared characteristic of ankylosing spondylitis blood.

Antigen specificity for these receptors is unknown. TCRdb re-analysed the 5' RACE reads in MiXCR, keeping a single row per CDR3 protein. The data show about 420,000 distinct CDR3 sequences, 20% to 25% seen once. Sequenced sample: blood, either unsorted or a sorted T cell fraction (not recorded which). Receptors were obtained from a male donor with ankylosing spondylitis.

This clonotype was found a few times. The chain combines TRBV20-1 with TRBJ2-1; 10 bases agree with TRBD2. Germline V gives CDR1 DFQATT, CDR2 SNEGSKA (reference sequence). The CDR3 totals 14 residues. Trimming took 1 base from V and 7 from J; bases not matched to a gene: 4. This chain's CDR3 is CSARALAGDNEQFF. CDR3 nucleotide sequence: TGCAGTGCTAGAGCCCTAGCGGGAGATAATGAGCAGTTCTTC.

The V call is TRBV6-2 or TRBV6-3, the J call TRBJ2-6; possible D gene TRBD1, 6 bases. The CDR3 runs to 16 residues. The germline CDR1 and CDR2 sequences are MNHEY and SVGEGT. The V end was cut by 5 bases, the J end by 4 bases, with 15 bases between. In DNA, the CDR3 is TGTGCCAGCAGTGGACAGTACGGTACCGGGGCCAACGTCCTGACTTTC. The encoded protein is CASSGQYGTGANVLTF.

This clonotype was recorded at least ten times. This chain joins TRBV3-1 and TRBJ2-3, with 11 bases identical to TRBD2. The CDR3 has 15 residues. J lost 0 bases, V lost 5 bases, and 1 base had no gene match. CDR1 is LGHDT and CDR2 is YNNKEL in the germline V gene (reference sequence). CDR3 nucleotide sequence: TGTGCCAGCAGCGGACTAGCGGGTAGCACAGATACGCAGTATTTT. Translation: CASSGLAGSTDTQYF.

This clonotype was detected a few times. This chain uses TRBV10-3 with TRBJ2-7; 12 bases map to TRBD1. Trimming cost V 2 bases and J 2 bases; bases outside gene matches: 10. The length of the CDR3 is 18 residues. Germline assignment: CDR1 ENHRY and CDR2 SYGVKD. This CDR3 is CAISERGQGALTTYEQYF. Here the CDR3 DNA reads TGTGCCATCAGTGAGAGGGGACAGGGGGCCTTAACCACCTACGAGCAGTACTTC.

This clonotype occurred many times. V and J are TRBV7-9 and TRBJ1-5, with a weak D call TRBD1 (5 bases). The CDR3 sequence is 12 residues long. From germline, CDR1 is SEHNR and CDR2 FQNEAQ (reference sequence). Deletions cut 3 bases from V and 5 bases from J, with 5 bases between. The CDR3 region is CASSLGDQPQHF. CDR3 DNA: TGTGCCAGCAGCTTGGGGGATCAGCCCCAGCATTTT.

The chain has TRBV11-2 and TRBJ2-3, with D possibly TRBD1 on 5 matching bases. V lost 7 bases, J lost 2 bases, and 13 bases lay in between. This CDR3 has 14 residues. Germline CDR1 SGHAT, CDR2 FQNNGV. CDR3 coding DNA: TGTGCCAGCACCACCAGGGCCTCCACAGATACGCAGTATTTT. Translating it yields CASTTRASTDTQYF.

The chain employs TRBV11-2 and TRBJ2-7, with D possibly matching TRBD1 (5 bases). The V gene lost 1 base and the J gene lost 6 bases, with 13 bases spanning the gap. CDR3 size: 14 residues. The germline CDR1 and CDR2 sequences are SGHAT and FQNNGV. The CDR3, as DNA: TGTGCCAGCAGCTTAGGGCGTCGGCAGGGCGAGCAGTACTTC. Protein: CASSLGRRQGEQYF.

This rearrangement joins TRBV9 to TRBJ2-7; D is possibly TRBD2 (5 bases). Looked up from germline, CDR1 is SGDLS and CDR2 is YYNGEE. V lost 3 bases and J 3 bases, leaving 13 bases between the germline ends. CDR3 size: 14 residues. CDR3 region: CASSARTEFYEQYF. Here the CDR3 DNA reads TGTGCCAGCAGCGCGAGGACTGAATTCTACGAGCAGTACTTC.

In DNA, the CDR3 is TGCAGCGCCGGGGAGACTAATGAAAAACTGTTTTTT. Protein: CSAGETNEKLFF. This chain connects TRBV29-1 to TRBJ1-4; D unclear. Germline values: CDR1 SQVTM, CDR2 ANQGSEA. This CDR3 contains 12 residues. Trimming removed 7 bases at V and 2 bases at J, with 8 bases between.

V gene TRBV6-4 combines with J gene TRBJ2-7, with TRBD1 identical over 7 bases. There are 15 residues in the CDR3. The junction had 9 bases not matched to a gene; V was cut back by 6 bases and J by 1 base. The germline V gene encodes CDR1 MRHNA and CDR2 SNTAGT. DNA for the CDR3: TGTGCCAGCAGCGAGGACAGGCCCGTTTCCTACGAGCAGTACTTC. Protein sequence: CASSEDRPVSYEQYF.

V and J are TRBV24-1 and TRBJ2-5; D is unresolved. The germline V and J ends were trimmed by 8 bases and 6 bases, with 6 bases remaining between them. The CDR3 consists of 10 residues. Looked up from germline, CDR1 is KGHDR and CDR2 is SFDVKD. For the CDR3, the DNA is TGTGCCACCATCCTACAGACCCAGTACTTC. This translates into CATILQTQYF.

The rearrangement links TRBV12-3 or TRBV12-4 to TRBJ2-7; 7 bases agree with TRBD2. With 5 bases clipped from V and 1 base from J, the junction kept 5 bases outside the gene matches. This CDR3 comprises 14 residues. CDR3 in amino acids: CASSVAGVSYEQYF. DNA of the CDR3: TGTGCCAGCAGTGTGGCGGGAGTGTCCTACGAGCAGTACTTC.

This clonotype was found a few times. The genes are TRBV20-1 and TRBJ1-4, with D possibly TRBD1 on 6 matching bases. Germline values: CDR1 DFQATT, CDR2 SNEGSKA (reference sequence). The V end lost 5 bases, the J end lost 0 bases, and 13 bases lay between the germline ends. There are 15 residues in the CDR3. DNA of the CDR3: TGCAGTGCTGGAAGGGCAGGGGCAACTAATGAAAAACTGTTTTTT. Translation: CSAGRAGATNEKLFF.

The chain combines TRBV6-2 or TRBV6-3 with TRBJ2-2; 12 bases fit TRBD2. Per germline, CDR1 MNHEY and CDR2 SVGEGT. V trimming: 0 bases; J trimming: 5 bases; junction bases outside the gene matches: 4. This CDR3 has 17 residues. CDR3 nucleotide sequence: TGTGCCAGCAGTTACTCACCGGGACTAGCGGGTACCGGGGAGCTGTTTTTT. Translation gives CASSYSPGLAGTGELFF.

The V call is TRBV9, the J call TRBJ1-1, with unresolved D. V lost 3 bases and J lost 1, with 10 bases in between. Germline CDR1 and CDR2: SGDLS and YYNGEE. The CDR3 is made up of 14 amino acids. Written as DNA, the CDR3 is TGTGCCAGCAGCGCAACCGGGAAGAACACTGAAGCTTTCTTT. This gives the protein CASSATGKNTEAFF.

This clonotype was recorded a few times. The gene calls are TRBV20-1 and TRBJ2-3; D is perhaps TRBD2 (6 bases). This CDR3 comprises 15 residues. Germline values: CDR1 DFQATT, CDR2 SNEGSKA (reference sequence). The V end lost 8 bases, the J end lost 0 bases, and 18 bases lay between the germline ends. In DNA, the CDR3 is TGCAGTTCACTACGACTCGGGGGTAGCACAGATACGCAGTATTTT. This gives the protein CSSLRLGGSTDTQYF.

This chain joins TRBV12-3 or TRBV12-4 and TRBJ2-7; D is perhaps TRBD1 (6 bases). V was trimmed by 3 bases and J by 7 bases, leaving 10 bases between them. CDR3 length equals 12 residues. This CDR3 reads CASSLIRGEQYF. In DNA, the CDR3 is TGTGCCAGCAGTTTGATCAGGGGAGAGCAGTACTTC.

This clonotype came up a few times. The J gene is TRBJ1-2, the V gene TRBV29-1; unclear D gene. This CDR3 contains 12 residues. Germline V CDR1 and CDR2: SQVTM, ANQGSEA. V dropped 2 bases and J dropped 4 bases, with 8 bases sitting between them. In DNA form, the CDR3 reads TGCAGCGTTGAAATACAGATCTATGGCTACACCTTC. This encodes CSVEIQIYGYTF.

This chain uses TRBV28 with TRBJ1-2, with 7 bases fitting TRBD1. With V trimmed by 5 bases and J by 6 bases, 6 bases remained unmatched. The V gene's germline CDR1 is MDHEN and CDR2 SYDVKM. The CDR3 extends over 13 amino acids. The CDR3 nucleotides are TGTGCCAGCAGTGGGACAGTTCTTCATGGCTACACCTTC. This translates into CASSGTVLHGYTF.

This clonotype was picked up many times. The genes are TRBV10-3 and TRBJ1-1; 7 bases are shared with TRBD1. Germline CDR1 reads ENHRY; CDR2 reads SYGVKD. V shed 2 bases, J shed 1 base, and the junction held 4 bases outside the gene matches. The CDR3 consists of 15 residues. In nucleotides, the CDR3 is TGTGCCATCAGTGAGAACACAGGGGAGAACACTGAAGCTTTCTTT. Amino acids: CAISENTGENTEAFF.

The chain carries TRBV5-5 and TRBJ1-3; D is unresolved. Between the trimmed V and J ends, which lost 4 bases and 0 bases, there was a span of 8 bases. CDR1 is SGHKS, CDR2 YYEKEE, per germline (reference sequence). The CDR3 has 14 amino acids. The chain's CDR3 is CASSTDNSGNTIYF. The CDR3 DNA reads TGTGCCAGCAGCACAGACAACTCTGGAAACACCATATATTTT.

The chain employs TRBV20-1 and TRBJ1-2, with D unresolved. Germline V gene data show CDR1 as DFQATT and CDR2 as SNEGSKA (reference sequence). The CDR3 is 13 residues long. The V end was cut by 3 bases, the J end by 12 bases, with 20 bases between. CDR3 sequence: CSARPPWNGQHTF. The CDR3 DNA reads TGCAGTGCTAGGCCCCCTTGGAACGGTCAGCACACCTTC.

The J gene is TRBJ2-5, the V gene TRBV5-1, with 7 positions matching TRBD2. Germline V gene sequence: CDR1 SGHRS, CDR2 YFSETQ. V shed 4 bases, J shed 5 bases, and the junction held 11 bases outside the gene matches. This CDR3 spans 15 amino acids. CDR3 residues: CASSAIASGTETQYF. Here the CDR3 DNA reads TGCGCCAGCAGCGCCATCGCAAGCGGGACTGAGACCCAGTACTTC.

The chain has TRBV6-1 and TRBJ2-7, with 7 bases fitting TRBD1. Germline CDR1 and CDR2: MNHNS and SASEGT. The CDR3 spans 13 residues. V lost 6 bases and J lost 7; bases outside the gene matches: 9. The CDR3 DNA reads TGTGCCAGCAGGACCGGACAGGTGGGAGAGCAGTACTTC. It codes for CASRTGQVGEQYF.

The J gene is TRBJ1-1, the V gene TRBV4-1; 9 positions match TRBD1. J lost 6 bases, V lost 5 bases, and 7 bases had no gene match. The CDR3 spans 14 residues. Germline V lookup: CDR1 MGHRA, CDR2 YSYEKL. The CDR3 sequence is CASSRDRAGSEAFF. The CDR3, as DNA: TGCGCCAGCAGCAGGGACAGGGCAGGATCTGAAGCTTTCTTT.

This clonotype was seen at least ten times. The gene calls are TRBV5-1 and TRBJ2-2; 13 bases fit TRBD2. Losses at the gene ends were 3 bases for V and 3 bases for J; bases not matched to a gene: 2. CDR1 SGHRS and CDR2 YFSETQ come from the germline V gene. This CDR3 is 16 amino acids long. The CDR3: CASSWTSGGHTGELFF. The CDR3 DNA follows: TGCGCCAGCAGCTGGACTAGCGGGGGACACACCGGGGAGCTGTTTTTT.

This chain uses TRBV5-1 with TRBJ1-6, with 7 bases lining up with TRBD1. The V and J ends lost 4 bases and 10 bases, in that order; junction bases with no gene match: 8. Germline CDR1 reads SGHRS; CDR2 reads YFSETQ. The CDR3 loop spans 14 amino acids. The DNA of the CDR3 is TGCGCCAGCAGCCCTCGGGACAGCGAATCACCCCTCCACTTT. Residues: CASSPRDSESPLHF. The variable domain in full, with the rest retrieved from reference TRBV5-1 and TRBJ1-6, is KAGVTQTPRYLIKTRGQQVTLSCSPISGHRSVSWYQQTPGQGLQFLFEYFSETQRNKGNFPGRFSGRQFSNSRSEMNVSTLELGDSALYLCASSPRDSESPLHFGNGTRLTVT.

The chain recombines TRBV5-1 with TRBJ2-1; TRBD2 might be the D (5 bases). V was shortened by 3 bases and J by 6 bases, with 13 bases between the two germline ends. CDR1 and CDR2 from the germline V gene are SGHRS and YFSETQ. The CDR3 loop spans 14 amino acids. The CDR3 loop reads CASSWVDWINEQFF. The CDR3, as DNA: TGCGCCAGCAGCTGGGTGGACTGGATCAATGAGCAGTTCTTC.

This clonotype was seen ten or more times. The chain carries TRBV29-1 and TRBJ2-1; TRBD2 matches 11 bases. V trimming: 1 base; J trimming: 4 bases; junction bases outside the gene matches: 3. This CDR3 contains 15 residues. Germline assignment: CDR1 SQVTM and CDR2 ANQGSEA. This CDR3 is CSVEGTSGGYNEQFF. In DNA, the CDR3 is TGCAGCGTTGAAGGTACTAGCGGGGGATACAATGAGCAGTTCTTC.

The chain joins TRBV19 to TRBJ2-5; TRBD1 matches at 9 bases. The junction had 9 bases not matched to a gene; V was cut back by 8 bases and J by 5 bases. The CDR3 covers 14 residues. Germline V gene sequence: CDR1 LNHDA, CDR2 SQIVND (reference sequence). The CDR3 spells CASSRTGGIETQYF. DNA of the CDR3: TGTGCCAGTTCAAGAACAGGGGGCATCGAGACCCAGTACTTC.

The chain links TRBV7-2 to TRBJ1-1, with unresolved D. The ends were cut back, 5 bases at V and 6 bases at J, with 10 bases in the middle. This CDR3 has 12 residues. Germline values: CDR1 SGHTA, CDR2 FQGNSA. The CDR3 DNA is TGTGCCAGCAGCGAAGCCTTCGCTGAAGCTTTCTTT. This gives the protein CASSEAFAEAFF.

This chain uses TRBV12-3 or TRBV12-4 with TRBJ1-1; D is unresolved. This CDR3 is 15 amino acids long. Trimming left V 5 bases short and J 2 bases short, with 15 bases between. The CDR3 DNA sequence: TGTGCCAGCAGTCAAGAAGGACGGGCTAACACTGAAGCTTTCTTT. Translating gives CASSQEGRANTEAFF.